A selection of T cell receptor beta chains follows, all from one sample in a study of blood T cells in healthy people across ages. TCRdb ran MiXCR on the 5' RACE reads and lists one entry per CDR3 protein. The data hold roughly 800,000 distinct CDR3 sequences, with roughly 25% observed a single time. The data also belong to a second study, concerning T cells of mothers and their children.

The specimen sequenced was blood. The receptors originated from a boy aged 5-17 years in good health. CDR3s include the opening cysteine and the closing phenylalanine or tryptophan. The D gene is left open where the match is weak.

TRBJ2-2 | TRBV14 | . | CASSPEYYTGELFF
TRBJ1-4 | TRBV29-1 | . | CSGQVNEKLFF
TRBJ2-7 | TRBV19 | . | CASSTRQGGTYEQYF
TRBJ1-4 | TRBV12-3/TRBV12-4 | . | CASSAQGMTEKLIF
TRBJ2-7 | TRBV7-9 | . | CASSPQPDEQYF
TRBJ2-2 | TRBV11-3 | TRBD2 | CASSRTSGGMNTGELFF
TRBJ2-1 | TRBV5-1 | TRBD2 | CASSILAGGPHEQFF
TRBJ2-3 | TRBV11-2 | TRBD2 | CASSLQRGRTGTQYF
TRBJ1-1 | TRBV6-6 | . | CASSYPDGEAFF
TRBJ1-1 | TRBV10-3 | TRBD1 | CAARTGGDTEAFF
TRBJ2-7 | TRBV29-1 | TRBD2 | CSVEVAGVWEQYF
TRBJ2-5 | TRBV9 | TRBD2 | CASTSGSEETQYF
TRBJ2-4 | TRBV29-1 | TRBD1 | CSVDLTGQNIQYF
TRBJ2-4 | TRBV3-1 | . | CASSRQGFNPIQYF
TRBJ2-1 | TRBV6-6 | . | CASNFRGGEQFF
TRBJ2-1 | TRBV20-1 | . | CSADDRRERYNEQFF
TRBJ1-1 | TRBV2 | . | CASRQVLGNTEAFF
TRBJ2-5 | TRBV5-1 | . | CASGNPRTQYF
TRBJ2-7 | TRBV6-5 | . | CASTPGGSSYEQYF
TRBJ2-7 | TRBV18 | . | CASSPLTRAEQYF
TRBJ1-1 | TRBV27 | . | CASSLSGQWNTEAFF
TRBJ1-2 | TRBV7-9 | . | CASSLAYQAQVSNYGYTF
TRBJ2-4 | TRBV6-6 | TRBD2 | CASSSPPGGAKNIQYF
TRBJ2-1 | TRBV27 | TRBD1 | CASSLDRDSYNEQFF
TRBJ1-4 | TRBV9 | . | CASSALHSGATNEKLFF
TRBJ2-3 | TRBV18 | . | CASSPGGGWTDTQYF
TRBJ1-6 | TRBV28 | . | CASSMGPGSLSPLHF
TRBJ2-7 | TRBV6-6 | TRBD1 | CASSYGTAALGELYF
TRBJ1-3 | TRBV4-1 | . | CASSPTVGVSGNTIYF
TRBJ1-2 | TRBV2 | . | CASSEGHGYTF
TRBJ1-2 | TRBV2 | . | CASSEGGNYGYTF
TRBJ1-2 | TRBV15 | . | CATSRDLGGHPYGYTF
TRBJ2-5 | TRBV6-6 | TRBD2 | CASSYSTRREYQETQYF
. | TRBV9 | TRBD2 | CASSVASGASCEQYF
TRBJ1-2 | TRBV30 | . | CAWSVLVDYGYTF
. | TRBV20-1 | TRBD1 | CSADRGTETQYF
TRBJ2-1 | TRBV6-5 | TRBD2 | CASSYDRGLAYNEQFF
TRBJ2-7 | TRBV5-5 | TRBD2 | CASRLGGYEQYF
TRBJ1-4 | TRBV5-1 | TRBD1 | CASSSADREKLFF
TRBJ2-3 | TRBV7-3 | . | CASSLNALTDTQYF
TRBJ1-1 | TRBV20-1 | . | CSARDPRRTPGASEAFF
TRBJ1-3 | TRBV15 | . | CATSSGPSSGNTIYF